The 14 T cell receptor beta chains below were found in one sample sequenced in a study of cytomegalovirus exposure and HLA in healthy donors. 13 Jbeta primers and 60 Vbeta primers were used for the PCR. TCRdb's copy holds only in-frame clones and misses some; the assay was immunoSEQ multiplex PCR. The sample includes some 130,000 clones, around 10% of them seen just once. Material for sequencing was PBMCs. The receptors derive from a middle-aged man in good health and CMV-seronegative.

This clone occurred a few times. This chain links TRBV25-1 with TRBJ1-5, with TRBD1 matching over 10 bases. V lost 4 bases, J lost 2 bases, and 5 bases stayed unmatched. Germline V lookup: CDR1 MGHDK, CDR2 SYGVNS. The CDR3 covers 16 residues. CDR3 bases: TGTGCCAGCAGTGCGACAGGGGGCAGGGGCAATCAGCCCCAGCATTTT. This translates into CASSATGGRGNQPQHF.

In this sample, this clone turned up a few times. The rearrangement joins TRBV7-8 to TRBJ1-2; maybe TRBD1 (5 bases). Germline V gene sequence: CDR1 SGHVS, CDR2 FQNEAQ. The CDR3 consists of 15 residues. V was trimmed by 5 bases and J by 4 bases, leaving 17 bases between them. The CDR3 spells CASSPVRGGTYGYTF. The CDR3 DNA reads TGTGCCAGCAGCCCCGTGAGGGGAGGTACCTATGGCTACACCTTC.

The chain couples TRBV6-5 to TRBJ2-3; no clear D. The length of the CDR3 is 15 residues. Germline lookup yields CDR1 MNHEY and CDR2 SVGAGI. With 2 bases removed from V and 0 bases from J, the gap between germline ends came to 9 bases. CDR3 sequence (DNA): TGTGCCAGCAGTTACCTATTGTCTAGCACAGATACGCAGTATTTT. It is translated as CASSYLLSSTDTQYF.

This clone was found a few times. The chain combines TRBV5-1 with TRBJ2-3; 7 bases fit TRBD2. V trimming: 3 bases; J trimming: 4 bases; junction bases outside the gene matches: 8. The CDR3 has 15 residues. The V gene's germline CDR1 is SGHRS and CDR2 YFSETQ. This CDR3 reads CASSSLAEAADTQYF. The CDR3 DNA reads TGCGCCAGCAGCTCGCTAGCGGAGGCCGCAGATACGCAGTATTTT.

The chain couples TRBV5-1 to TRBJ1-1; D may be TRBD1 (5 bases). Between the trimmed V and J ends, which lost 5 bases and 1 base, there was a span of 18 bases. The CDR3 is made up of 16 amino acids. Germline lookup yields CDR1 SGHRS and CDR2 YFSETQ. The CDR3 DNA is TGCGCCAGCAGACCCCTCGGATGGGGGGAGAACACTGAAGCTTTCTTT. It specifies CASRPLGWGENTEAFF. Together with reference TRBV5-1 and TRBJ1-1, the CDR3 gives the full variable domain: KAGVTQTPRYLIKTRGQQVTLSCSPISGHRSVSWYQQTPGQGLQFLFEYFSETQRNKGNFPGRFSGRQFSNSRSEMNVSTLELGDSALYLCASRPLGWGENTEAFFGQGTRLTVV.

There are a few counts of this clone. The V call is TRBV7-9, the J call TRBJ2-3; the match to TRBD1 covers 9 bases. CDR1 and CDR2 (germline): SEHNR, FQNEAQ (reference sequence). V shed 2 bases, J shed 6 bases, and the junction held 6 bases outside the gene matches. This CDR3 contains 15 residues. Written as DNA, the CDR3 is TGTGCCAGCAGCTTACGCAGGACAGGGGCCGATACGCAGTATTTT. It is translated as CASSLRRTGADTQYF.

CDR3 sequence reads: CASSLDRGAGDTTEAFF. The CDR3 DNA reads TGTGCCAGCAGCTTGGATCGTGGGGCAGGGGATACCACTGAAGCTTTCTTT. The chain combines TRBV5-8 with TRBJ1-1; D is possibly TRBD1 (6 bases). Trimming shortened V by 0 bases and J by 4 bases, and 19 bases separated the two germline ends. Germline lookup yields CDR1 SGHTS and CDR2 YDEGEE. This CDR3 has 17 amino acids.

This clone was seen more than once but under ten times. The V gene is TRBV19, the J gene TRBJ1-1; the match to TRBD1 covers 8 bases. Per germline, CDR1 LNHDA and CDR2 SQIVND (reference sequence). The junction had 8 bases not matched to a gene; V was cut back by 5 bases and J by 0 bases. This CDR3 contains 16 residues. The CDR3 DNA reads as TGTGCCAGTAGTGCCAGGACAGGGCAAATGAACACTGAAGCTTTCTTT. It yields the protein CASSARTGQMNTEAFF.

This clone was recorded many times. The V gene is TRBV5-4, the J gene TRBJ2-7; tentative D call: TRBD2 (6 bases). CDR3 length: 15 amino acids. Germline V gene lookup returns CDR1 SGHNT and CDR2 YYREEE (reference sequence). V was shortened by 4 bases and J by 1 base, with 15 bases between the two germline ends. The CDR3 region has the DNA TGTGCCAGCAGCCTACCACTAGCAGGGTCCTACGAGCAGTACTTC. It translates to CASSLPLAGSYEQYF.

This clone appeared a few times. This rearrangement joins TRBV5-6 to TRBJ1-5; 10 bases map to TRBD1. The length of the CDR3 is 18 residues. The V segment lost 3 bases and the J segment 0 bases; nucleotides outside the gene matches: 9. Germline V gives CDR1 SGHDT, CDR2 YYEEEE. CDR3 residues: CASSSRSTGGYSNQPQHF. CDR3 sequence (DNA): TGTGCCAGCAGCTCTCGCTCGACAGGGGGCTATAGCAATCAGCCCCAGCATTTT.

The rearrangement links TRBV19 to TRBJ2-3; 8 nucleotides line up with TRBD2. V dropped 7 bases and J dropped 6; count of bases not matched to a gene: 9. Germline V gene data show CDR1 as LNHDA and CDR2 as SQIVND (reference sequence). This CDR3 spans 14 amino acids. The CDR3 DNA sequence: TGTGCCAGTACCAGGACTAGCCTGCCGGATACGCAGTATTTT. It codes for CASTRTSLPDTQYF. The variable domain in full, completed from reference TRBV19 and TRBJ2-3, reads DGGITQSPKYLFRKEGQNVTLSCEQNLNHDAMYWYRQDPGQGLRLIYYSQIVNDFQKGDIAEGYSVSREKKESFPLTVTSAQKNPTAFYLCASTRTSLPDTQYFGPGTRLTVL.

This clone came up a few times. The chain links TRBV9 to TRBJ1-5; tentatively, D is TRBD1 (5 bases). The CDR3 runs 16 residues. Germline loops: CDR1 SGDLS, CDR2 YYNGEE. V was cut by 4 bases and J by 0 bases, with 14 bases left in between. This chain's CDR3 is CASSLTGDNSNQPQHF. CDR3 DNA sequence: TGTGCCAGCAGCCTCACAGGTGATAATAGCAATCAGCCCCAGCATTTT. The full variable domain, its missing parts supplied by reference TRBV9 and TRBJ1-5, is DSGVTQTPKHLITATGQRVTLRCSPRSGDLSVYWYQQSLDQGLQFLIQYYNGEERAKGNILERFSAQQFPDLHSELNLSSLELGDSALYFCASSLTGDNSNQPQHFGDGTRLSIL.

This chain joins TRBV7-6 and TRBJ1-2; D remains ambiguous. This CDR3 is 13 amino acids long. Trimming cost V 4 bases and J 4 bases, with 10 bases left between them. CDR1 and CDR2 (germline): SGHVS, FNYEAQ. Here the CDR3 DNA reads TGTGCCAGCAGCTCCGCGGTAGGCTATGGCTACACCTTC. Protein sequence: CASSSAVGYGYTF.

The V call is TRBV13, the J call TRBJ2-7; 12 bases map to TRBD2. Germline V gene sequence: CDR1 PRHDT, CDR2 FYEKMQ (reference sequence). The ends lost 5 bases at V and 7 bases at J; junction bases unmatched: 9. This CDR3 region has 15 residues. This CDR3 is CASSIRLAGAEEQYF. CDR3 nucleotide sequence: TGTGCCAGCAGCATAAGACTAGCGGGGGCAGAGGAGCAGTACTTC. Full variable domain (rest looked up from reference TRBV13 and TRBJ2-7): AAGVIQSPRHLIKEKRETATLKCYPIPRHDTVYWYQQGPGQDPQFLISFYEKMQSDKGSIPDRFSAQQFSDYHSELNMSSLELGDSALYFCASSIRLAGAEEQYFGPGTRLTVT.